This T cell receptor (beta chain) was sequenced for a study of blood T cell repertoires in COVID-19. Study context: COVID-19 samples, acute and convalescent, were from the United States, Italy and Spain.

Study processing details: Amplification from reference gene primers served as the basis for estimated nucleated cell counts. The repertoire was sequenced with immunoSEQ multiplex PCR; TCRdb's copy has only in-frame clones and lacks some. V, J and clone size derive from that table, while D and trimming were established from the DNA sequence. The data contain about 340,000 clones, roughly 90% of them singletons. With 0 bases clipped from V and 9 bases from J, the junction kept 12 bases outside the gene matches. This CDR3 contains 17 residues. From germline, CDR1 is LNHNV and CDR2 YYDKDF (reference sequence). Participants spanned ages about 18 to 100 years and resided in roughly 26 US areas. Cohort allocation depended upon clinical history that participants reported.

Sequencing used PBMCs or T cells enriched from blood (not recorded which). This rearrangement joins TRBV15 to TRBJ1-5; TRBD1 aligns across 9 bases. The origin of this receptor is a woman younger than 45 who had recovered from COVID-19. Here the CDR3 reads CATSRDLGQGGPVPQHF. DNA for the CDR3: TGTGCCACCAGCAGAGATCTGGGACAGGGTGGGCCTGTGCCCCAGCATTTT. The full variable domain, rest sourced from reference TRBV15 and TRBJ1-5, is DAMVIQNPRYQVTQFGKPVTLSCSQTLNHNVMYWYQQKSSQAPKLLFHYYDKDFNNEADTPDNFQSRRPNTSFCFLDIRSPGLGDTAMYLCATSRDLGQGGPVPQHFGDGTRLSIL.